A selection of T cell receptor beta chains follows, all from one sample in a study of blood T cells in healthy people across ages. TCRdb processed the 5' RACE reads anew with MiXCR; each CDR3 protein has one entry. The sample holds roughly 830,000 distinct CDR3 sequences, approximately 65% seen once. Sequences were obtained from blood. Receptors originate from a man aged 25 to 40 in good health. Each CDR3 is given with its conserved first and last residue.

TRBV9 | CASSPRGGDRGLNEQFF
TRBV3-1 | CASSRGTGRNQPQHF
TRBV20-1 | CSARDRAHEQYF
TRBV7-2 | CASSFEFTDTQYF
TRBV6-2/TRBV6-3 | CASSQRQGNTETQYF
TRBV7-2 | CATRTDGYTF
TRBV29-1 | CSVRQGWAGELFF
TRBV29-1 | CSVEGSQETQYF
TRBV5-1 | CASSLAAGGPYGYTF
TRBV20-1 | CSAEVGYGYTF
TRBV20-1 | CSARDDGGSSLSYNEQFF
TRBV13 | CASSLSLEASYEQYF
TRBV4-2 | CASSPTEDYTEAFF
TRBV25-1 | CAGSEFPEQFF
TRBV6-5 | CASSPHGGANDYGYTF
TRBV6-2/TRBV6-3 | CASSYLSGDIQYF
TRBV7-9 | CASSLGIRALNYGYTF
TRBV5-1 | CASSRTSGGRDGELFF
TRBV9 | CASSPTSRPDTDTQYF
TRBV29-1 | CSVEELGTDTQYF
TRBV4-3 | CASSQDLLAGVSYEQYF
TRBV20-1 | CSARSGTGGEQYF
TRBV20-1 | CSAQGGETQYF
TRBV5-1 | CASSLGNLPGQIYNEQFF
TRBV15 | CATSRDSATNEKLFF
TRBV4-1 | CASSQSYRGSNYEQYF
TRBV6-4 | CASSGQGTACSGANVLTF
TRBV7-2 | CASSLVDLGDTQYF